The 21 T cell receptor beta chains reported below all come from one sample, sequenced in a study of blood T cell repertoires in COVID-19. Clones were read by immunoSEQ multiplex PCR, and TCRdb kept only the in-frame ones, dropping some. The table shows about 90,000 clones, with approximately 90% occurring only once. Source material: peripheral blood. Source of these receptors: a human donor with active COVID-19. The donor label of this sample is uncertain.

V and J are TRBV3-1 (or the pseudogene TRBV3-2) and TRBJ2-2, with D possibly matching TRBD1 (5 bases). The CDR3 sequence is 15 residues long. The germline CDR1 and CDR2 sequences are LGHDT and YNNKEL (reference sequence). The V and J ends lost 1 base and 3 bases respectively, with 9 bases between them. This CDR3 reads CASSQVGVDTGELFF. CDR3 sequence (DNA): TGTGCCAGCAGCCAAGTAGGGGTAGACACCGGGGAGCTGTTTTTT.

The chain employs TRBV7-8 and TRBJ1-6; TRBD1 is a possible D gene (6 bases). The germline gives CDR1 SGHVS, CDR2 FQNEAQ. The CDR3 has 14 amino acids. V was clipped by 4 bases and J by 10 bases, with 14 bases between them. CDR3 sequence reads: CASSSPGQISPLHF. For the CDR3, the DNA is TGTGCCAGCAGCTCCCCGGGACAAATCTCACCCCTCCACTTT. The full variable domain, rest sourced from reference TRBV7-8 and TRBJ1-6, is GAGVSQSPRYKVAKRGQDVALRCDPISGHVSLFWYQQALGQGPEFLTYFQNEAQLDKSGLPSDRFFAERPEGSVSTLKIQRTQQEDSAVYLCASSSPGQISPLHFGNGTRLTVT.

The genes are TRBV6-2 or TRBV6-3 and TRBJ1-4, with a possible D match to TRBD1 (5 bases). CDR1 and CDR2 from the germline V gene are MNHEY and SVGEGT. V was trimmed by 6 bases and J by 10 bases, leaving 21 bases between them. This CDR3 is 15 amino acids long. The DNA of the CDR3 is TGTGCCAGCAGCACCCTGGGGCTCGTAAATCGAAAACTGTTTTTT. Translated, it gives CASSTLGLVNRKLFF.

The genes are TRBV5-1 and TRBJ2-1; tentative D call: TRBD2 (5 bases). This CDR3 has 17 amino acids. Trimming took off 0 bases at V and 2 bases at J, with 15 bases between the two ends. The germline V gene has CDR1 SGHRS and CDR2 YFSETQ. The CDR3 here is CASSLAGTGYPYNEQFF. In DNA form, the CDR3 reads TGCGCCAGCAGCTTGGCCGGTACGGGGTACCCCTACAATGAGCAGTTCTTC.

The rearrangement links TRBV5-1 to TRBJ2-5, with 8 bases fitting TRBD2. Germline V gives CDR1 SGHRS, CDR2 YFSETQ. This CDR3 comprises 14 residues. V lost 7 bases to trimming and J lost 4 bases; unmatched junction nucleotides: 9. CDR3 DNA: TGCGCCAGCGCCCGGGAGGGGGGTCGAGAGACCCAGTACTTC. It codes for CASAREGGRETQYF.

The table lists this clone with a count of one. The chain uses TRBV4-1 and TRBJ1-2, with D uncertain. V was pared by 1 base and J by 4 bases, with 10 bases between. The CDR3 is 14 residues long. CDR1 and CDR2 from the germline V gene are MGHRA and YSYEKL. The CDR3 nucleotides are TGCGCCAGCAGCCAAGGTGCAGTCTCCTATGGCTACACCTTC. It encodes CASSQGAVSYGYTF.

The chain uses TRBV5-6 and TRBJ2-2; 7 bases are shared with TRBD2. This CDR3 contains 15 residues. The V segment lost 7 bases and the J segment 4 bases; nucleotides outside the gene matches: 10. Germline-derived CDR1 and CDR2 are SGHDT and YYEEEE. The CDR3 DNA is TGTGCCAGCCAGCCACTAGCGTTTAGCACCGGGGAGCTGTTTTTT. Its translation: CASQPLAFSTGELFF. Looking up the rest from reference TRBV5-6 and TRBJ2-2 gives the full variable domain: DAGVTQSPTHLIKTRGQQVTLRCSPKSGHDTVSWYQQALGQGPQFIFQYYEEEERQRGNFPDRFSGHQFPNYSSELNVNALLLGDSALYLCASQPLAFSTGELFFGEGSRLTVL.

V usage is TRBV12-5 and J usage is TRBJ2-7, with D unclear. Germline CDR1 is LGHNT and CDR2 is FRNRAP. The V gene lost 1 base and the J gene lost 1 base, with 8 bases spanning the gap. This CDR3 spans 14 amino acids. DNA for the CDR3: TGTGCTAGTGGTTTGGCCACAGTTTCCTACGAGCAGTACTTC. Encoded protein: CASGLATVSYEQYF.

This chain uses TRBV2 with TRBJ2-7, with 7 bases aligning to TRBD1. CDR1 is SNHLY and CDR2 is FYNNEI in the germline V gene. This CDR3 has 13 amino acids. V dropped 8 bases and J dropped 2; count of bases not matched to a gene: 6. This CDR3 reads CASLEGAPYEQYF. The DNA for the CDR3 is TGTGCCAGCTTAGAGGGGGCGCCCTACGAGCAGTACTTC.

CDR3 amino acids: CASGGGANTEAFF. In nucleotides, the CDR3 is TGTGCCAGTGGCGGCGGAGCGAACACTGAAGCTTTCTTT. The rearrangement joins TRBV7-3 to TRBJ1-1; unclear D gene. With 9 bases removed from V and 1 base from J, the gap between germline ends came to 12 bases. Germline-derived CDR1 and CDR2 are SGHTA and FQGTGA. This CDR3 has 13 residues.

The chain is built from TRBV7-2 and TRBJ2-7; 12 nucleotides line up with TRBD2. The germline gives CDR1 SGHTA, CDR2 FQGNSA. CDR3 length: 17 residues. Germline trimming cut 5 bases from V and 2 bases from J; bases unmatched to any gene: 10. Written as DNA, the CDR3 is TGTGCCAGCAGCCTACCCACTAGCGGGGGGTCCACCTACGAGCAGTACTTC. Translating it yields CASSLPTSGGSTYEQYF.

The V call is TRBV28, the J call TRBJ1-3, with D tentatively TRBD1 (6 bases). The CDR3 covers 16 residues. Germline values: CDR1 MDHEN, CDR2 SYDVKM. The V end was cut by 7 bases, the J end by 0 bases, with 16 bases between. The CDR3 DNA reads as TGTGCCAGCACAGTAGACACAGGGTACTCTGGAAACACCATATATTTT. Its translation: CASTVDTGYSGNTIYF.

V usage is TRBV14 and J usage is TRBJ1-3; D unresolved. The CDR3 loop spans 14 amino acids. Trimming stripped 7 bases from V and 1 base from J, with 11 bases between. Germline V lookup: CDR1 SGHDN, CDR2 FVKESK. DNA of the CDR3: TGTGCCAGCAATGGTACACAATCTGGAAACACCATATATTTT. Translated: CASNGTQSGNTIYF.

V and J are TRBV21-1 and TRBJ1-2; the table assigns TRBD1, which was not confirmed against the DNA. TRBV21-1 is shown as a pseudogene. There are 17 residues in the CDR3. CDR3 bases: TGTGCCAGCAGCGGCCGGACAGGGGCGGCCCTCTCCTATGGCTACACCTTC. It specifies CASSGRTGAALSYGYTF.

The chain couples TRBV7-9 to TRBJ2-7, with TRBD2 matching over 8 bases. The length of the CDR3 is 13 residues. The germline gives CDR1 SEHNR, CDR2 FQNEAQ (reference sequence). V shed 6 bases, J shed 11 bases, and the junction held 12 bases outside the gene matches. In nucleotides, the CDR3 is TGTGCCAGCAGTCCGGGGGGGGGCACAGAGGAGTACTTC. Residues: CASSPGGGTEEYF.

The chain couples TRBV3-1 (or the pseudogene TRBV3-2) to TRBJ2-2; D is perhaps TRBD2 (6 bases). The CDR3 covers 14 residues. Trimming removed 0 bases from V and 10 bases from J, with 12 bases in between. Germline assignment: CDR1 LGHDT and CDR2 YNNKEL (reference sequence). CDR3 amino acids: CASSQDMLALELFF. Written as DNA, the CDR3 is TGTGCCAGCAGCCAAGATATGCTAGCGCTGGAGCTGTTTTTT.

The rearrangement links TRBV19 to TRBJ1-5, with no clear D. CDR3 length: 15 residues. The germline gives CDR1 LNHDA, CDR2 SQIVND (reference sequence). The V end lost 4 bases, the J end lost 5 bases, and 15 bases lay between the germline ends. Here the CDR3 reads CASSRGGQEDQPQHF. As DNA, the CDR3 is TGTGCCAGTAGTAGAGGAGGTCAGGAGGATCAGCCCCAGCATTTT.

A word on this clone: Compared with germline, one end of the junction differs, possibly owing to a read error. The rearrangement uses TRBV5-6 and TRBJ2-2; TRBD2 agrees at 10 bases. The CDR3 contains 18 residues. Germline lookup yields CDR1 SGHDT and CDR2 YYEEEE. CDR3 region: CARSGGGYNAPDTGELFF. CDR3 in DNA: TGTGCCCGCAGCGGGGGGGGGTACAACGCCCCGGACACCGGGGAGCTGTTTTTT.

This chain links TRBV5-1 with TRBJ2-3; 12 nucleotides line up with TRBD2. The CDR3 runs 20 residues. V dropped 3 bases and J dropped 4; count of bases not matched to a gene: 18. Germline CDR1 reads SGHRS; CDR2 reads YFSETQ. The CDR3 reads CASSSVLAGGRRVGPDTQYF. The CDR3 DNA reads as TGCGCCAGCAGCTCCGTACTAGCGGGGGGCAGGAGAGTGGGTCCAGATACGCAGTATTTT. The full variable domain, in which reference TRBV5-1 and TRBJ2-3 provide the parts outside the CDR3, is KAGVTQTPRYLIKTRGQQVTLSCSPISGHRSVSWYQQTPGQGLQFLFEYFSETQRNKGNFPGRFSGRQFSNSRSEMNVSTLELGDSALYLCASSSVLAGGRRVGPDTQYFGPGTRLTVL.

The genes are TRBV6-5 and TRBJ2-7, with 7 bases aligning to TRBD1. Trimming at V came to 2 bases and at J to 2 bases, leaving 3 bases not matched to a gene. The germline V gene encodes CDR1 MNHEY and CDR2 SVGAGI. The CDR3 is made up of 14 amino acids. CDR3 residues: CASSYDRAPYEQYF. As DNA, the CDR3 is TGTGCCAGCAGTTACGACAGGGCCCCCTACGAGCAGTACTTC.

The chain links TRBV4-3 to TRBJ1-4; D unresolved. Germline V gene data show CDR1 as LGHNA and CDR2 as YSLEER. CDR3 length equals 14 residues. Trimming took 0 bases from V and 8 from J, leaving 10 bases between them. In DNA form, the CDR3 reads TGCGCCAGCAGCCAAGATCCCGGAGGAGAAAAACTGTTTTTT. Its protein product is CASSQDPGGEKLFF.